This TCR beta chain was profiled in a study of cytomegalovirus exposure and HLA in healthy donors. Study-level findings and limits: Apparent HLA restriction characterized most CMV-associated TCR beta chains in a later analysis. Earlier results showed most TCR beta V segments being productive about 87% or about 30% of the time.

As regards this clone: The target antigen is unknown.

V lost 1 base and J 0 bases, leaving 13 bases between the germline ends. CDR3 length: 16 amino acids. Germline assignment: CDR1 SEHNR and CDR2 FQNEAQ (reference sequence). Primers: 60 Vbeta forward and 13 Jbeta reverse. Using immunoSEQ multiplex PCR, the repertoire was profiled, and TCRdb retains in-frame clones only, with some absent. The sample has some 210,000 clones, approximately 82% seen once. The receptor's source is a woman aged 50 to 65 in good health and CMV-seropositive. Sequenced input: PBMCs. The chain has TRBV7-9 and TRBJ2-7, with D perhaps TRBD2 (5 bases). CDR3 DNA sequence: TGTGCCAGCAGCTTAGTTGCGACGGGGTCCTCCTACGAGCAGTACTTC. Protein product: CASSLVATGSSYEQYF.